This TCR beta chain was identified during a study of blood T cell repertoires in COVID-19. Study-wide context: T cells, B-cell-depleted T cells, or PBMCs provided the cDNA or gDNA that served as material.

Authors' processing steps: For nucleated cells, counts were estimated from reference gene primer amplification. Repertoires were generated with immunoSEQ multiplex PCR, while TCRdb's copy carries only in-frame clones and drops some. V, J and clone size are taken as reported in that table, and D and trimming were inferred from the DNA itself. Of roughly 100,000 clones in the sample, about 85% are singletons; the top ten hold approximately 5.4%. Recruited during active infection, patients (from Seattle) were subsequently followed longitudinally. What was sequenced was peripheral blood. The TCR sequence derives from a woman aged 50 to 60 with COVID-19, enrolled during active disease.

CDR3 amino acids: CASSEVRAGGRGEQFF. As DNA, the CDR3 is TGCGCCAGCAGTGAAGTCCGAGCAGGGGGCAGGGGTGAGCAGTTCTTC. The chain recombines TRBV10-2 with TRBJ2-1; 8 bases match TRBD1. This CDR3 is built from 16 residues. The junction had 13 bases not matched to a gene; V was cut back by 3 bases and J by 9 bases. Germline V gives CDR1 WSHSY, CDR2 SAAADI.